The subject of this entry is one T cell receptor (beta chain). Germline lookup yields CDR1 SGHTA and CDR2 FQGNSA. The CDR3 runs to 15 residues. The source of the sample is a study of monozygotic twins with inflammatory bowel disease. Template switching added UMIs carrying a 6-nucleotide sample barcode. TCRdb reprocessed the 5' RACE reads; each CDR3 protein has one entry and no DNA is given. This table holds a few hundred thousand distinct CDR3 sequences. Input material: blood. This clonotype was sampled from a human donor with ulcerative colitis or Crohn's disease, or a healthy co-twin of an affected twin (not recorded which). The chain couples TRBV7-2 to TRBJ2-5; TCRdb lists TRBD1, though no DNA is available to test this call. The CDR3 loop is CASSGGLGYQETQYF. Together with reference TRBV7-2 and TRBJ2-5, the CDR3 gives the full variable domain: GAGVSQSPSNKVTEKGKDVELRCDPISGHTALYWYRQSLGQGLEFLIYFQGNSAPDKSGLPSDRFSAERTGGSVSTLTIQRTQQEDSAVYLCASSGGLGYQETQYFGPGTRLLVL.